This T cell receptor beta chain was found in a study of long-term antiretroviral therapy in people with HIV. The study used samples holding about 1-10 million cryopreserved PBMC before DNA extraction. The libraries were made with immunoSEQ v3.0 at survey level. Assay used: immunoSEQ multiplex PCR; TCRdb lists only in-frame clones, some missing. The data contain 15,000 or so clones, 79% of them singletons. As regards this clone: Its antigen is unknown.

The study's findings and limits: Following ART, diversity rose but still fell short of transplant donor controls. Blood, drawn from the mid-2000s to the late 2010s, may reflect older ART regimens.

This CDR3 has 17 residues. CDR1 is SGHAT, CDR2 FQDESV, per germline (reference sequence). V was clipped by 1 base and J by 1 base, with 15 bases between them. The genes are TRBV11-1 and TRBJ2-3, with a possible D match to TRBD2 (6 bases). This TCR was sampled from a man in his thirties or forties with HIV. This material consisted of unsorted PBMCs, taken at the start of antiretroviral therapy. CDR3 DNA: TGTGCCAGCAGCTTAGTCCCGGGAGAGGGAGGCACAGATACGCAGTATTTT. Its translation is CASSLVPGEGGTDTQYF.